These T cell receptor beta chains were read from a single sample in a study of blood T cell repertoires in COVID-19. The assay was immunoSEQ multiplex PCR, and TCRdb's table has in-frame clones only and misses some. The sample consists of some 220,000 clones, roughly 85% of them appearing once. What was sequenced was peripheral blood. These receptor sequences come from a man between 50 and 59 years old who had recovered from COVID-19. CDR3s include the opening cysteine and the closing phenylalanine or tryptophan. A D gene is named only where the DNA matches it firmly. Not all rows give a size; the values are once, few, many and, for expanded clones, a class.

d_gene	abundance	v_gene	j_gene	CDR3aa	CDR3nt
-	-	TRBV5-1	TRBJ1-3	CASSRDTFSGNTIYF	TGCGCCAGCAGCCGGGACACGTTCTCTGGAAACACCATATATTTT
TRBD2	-	TRBV28	TRBJ2-3	CASTFPNGLAGGRTDTQYF	TGTGCCAGCACGTTTCCCAATGGACTAGCGGGAGGAAGGACAGATACGCAGTATTTT
-	-	TRBV28	TRBJ1-1	CASTTSPNTEAFF	TGTGCCAGCACCACATCTCCGAACACTGAAGCTTTCTTT
-	-	TRBV18	TRBJ2-2	CASSPVGGNTGELFF	TGTGCCAGCTCACCAGTGGGAGGCAACACCGGGGAGCTGTTTTTT
-	-	TRBV20-1	TRBJ1-6	CSASIGRDSKPLHF	TGCAGTGCTAGTATCGGCAGGGATTCAAAACCCCTCCACTTT
-	few	TRBV2	TRBJ1-5	CASTLDMGHNQPQHF	TGTGCCAGCACCCTCGATATGGGACACAATCAGCCCCAGCATTTT
-	-	TRBV7-9	TRBJ1-5	CASSSGARNQPQHF	TGTGCCAGCAGCTCCGGAGCACGGAATCAGCCCCAGCATTTT
TRBD1	-	TRBV28	TRBJ1-5	CASSLAGQGSQPQHF	TGTGCCAGCAGTTTAGCGGGACAGGGAAGTCAGCCCCAGCATTTT
-	-	TRBV7-2	TRBJ2-7	CASSHAYEQYF	TGTGCCAGCAGCCATGCCTACGAGCAGTACTTC
-	-	TRBV5-5	TRBJ2-6	CASSLFGDSGANVLTF	TGTGCCAGCAGCTTGTTTGGAGACTCTGGGGCCAACGTCCTGACTTTC
-	-	TRBV10-3	TRBJ1-2	CAISDPFYGYTF	TGTGCCATCAGTGACCCCTTCTATGGCTACACCTTC
-	-	TRBV29-1	TRBJ2-7	CSVGTDSYEQYF	TGCAGCGTTGGCACAGATTCCTACGAGCAGTACTTC
TRBD2	-	TRBV6-5	TRBJ2-3	CASIRVAGGGDTQYF	TGTGCCAGCATCCGCGTAGCGGGAGGTGGAGATACGCAGTATTTT
TRBD2	-	TRBV7-6	TRBJ2-5	CASTQLAGGPETQYF	TGTGCCAGCACCCAACTAGCGGGAGGGCCAGAGACCCAGTACTTC
TRBD2	-	TRBV7-9	TRBJ2-7	CASSLELAGDYEQYF	TGTGCCAGCAGCTTAGAACTAGCGGGAGATTACGAGCAGTACTTC
TRBD2	once	TRBV19	TRBJ2-1	CASSLRTSENEQFF	TGTGCCAGTAGTCTCAGGACTAGCGAGAATGAGCAGTTCTTC
TRBD2	few	TRBV27	TRBJ2-3	CPSGLASTDTQYF	TGTCCAAGTGGACTAGCGAGCACAGATACGCAGTATTTT
-	-	TRBV7-2	TRBJ2-2	CASSSYHTGELFF	TGTGCCAGCAGCTCCTATCACACCGGGGAGCTGTTTTTT
-	-	TRBV18	TRBJ2-3	CASSPQAGQDTQYF	TGTGCCAGCTCACCTCAGGCGGGGCAAGATACGCAGTATTTT
-	-	TRBV18	TRBJ1-1	CASSPLGRGNTEAFF	TGTGCCAGCTCACCATTGGGCAGGGGGAACACTGAAGCTTTCTTT
-	-	TRBV5-1	TRBJ1-1	CASSLAGQRGEAFF	TGCGCCAGCAGCTTAGCAGGCCAACGGGGTGAAGCTTTCTTT
-	-	TRBV28	TRBJ2-1	CASRTGTYNEQFF	TGTGCCAGCAGAACGGGAACCTACAATGAGCAGTTCTTC
-	-	TRBV5-1	TRBJ2-7	CASSLVGGAYEQYF	TGCGCCAGCAGCTTGGTGGGGGGAGCCTACGAGCAGTACTTC
-	-	TRBV4-2	TRBJ2-7	CASSQFSLAGYEQYF	TGTGCCAGCAGCCAGTTTTCCCTCGCGGGGTACGAGCAGTACTTC
-	-	TRBV12-3/TRBV12-4	TRBJ1-5	CASSFSRGPQHF	TGTGCCAGCAGTTTTAGTCGGGGGCCCCAGCATTTT
-	-	TRBV7-9	TRBJ2-7	CASSLRGNGGYEQYF	TGTGCCAGCAGCTTAAGGGGGAATGGAGGCTACGAGCAGTACTTC
TRBD1	-	TRBV7-2	TRBJ1-4	CASSPVGTGNEKLFF	TGTGCCAGCAGCCCAGTGGGGACAGGGAATGAAAAACTGTTTTTT
-	-	TRBV28	TRBJ2-1	CASSQTSPNEQFF	TGTGCCAGCAGCCAGACTAGTCCCAATGAGCAGTTCTTC
-	-	TRBV10-1	TRBJ1-1	CASGGGNTEAFF	TGCGCCAGCGGCGGGGGGAACACTGAAGCTTTCTTT
-	-	TRBV6-1	TRBJ2-3	CASREGGSGTDTQYF	TGTGCCAGCAGGGAAGGCGGTAGCGGCACAGATACGCAGTATTTT
TRBD2	-	TRBV28	TRBJ2-1	CASSLFTSGKNEQFF	TGTGCCAGCAGTTTATTTACTAGCGGGAAAAATGAGCAGTTCTTC
-	-	TRBV19	TRBJ1-2	CASSTQQAANYGYTF	TGTGCCAGTAGTACCCAACAGGCAGCCAACTATGGCTACACCTTC
TRBD2	-	TRBV27	TRBJ2-1	CASSPLLAGGPEQFF	TGTGCCAGCAGTCCCCTGCTAGCGGGAGGGCCTGAGCAGTTCTTC
-	once	TRBV7-6	TRBJ2-3	CASSAQLTDTQYF	TGTGCCAGCAGCGCACAGCTCACAGATACGCAGTATTTT
TRBD2	-	TRBV6-4	TRBJ2-2	CASKTLAGGTGELFF	TGTGCCAGCAAGACCCTAGCGGGAGGCACCGGGGAGCTGTTTTTT